This entry lists 24 T cell receptor beta chains sequenced from one sample in a study of cytomegalovirus exposure and HLA in healthy donors. The PCR used 60 Vbeta and 13 Jbeta primers. Using immunoSEQ multiplex PCR, the repertoire was profiled, and TCRdb retains in-frame clones only, with some absent. The sample holds 190,000 or so clones, 80% seen once. What was sequenced was PBMCs. The receptor source for this set is a boy aged 5-17 years in good health and CMV-seronegative.

The V and J genes are TRBV6-1 and TRBJ2-7; D might be TRBD1 (5 bases). With 7 bases removed from V and 3 bases from J, the gap between germline ends came to 19 bases. The CDR3 totals 15 residues. Germline V gene data show CDR1 as MNHNS and CDR2 as SASEGT. The CDR3 spells CASNPDSSPNYEQYF. DNA for the CDR3: TGTGCCAGCAACCCTGACAGTTCCCCCAACTACGAGCAGTACTTC.

Only a few counts were recorded for this clone. J is TRBJ1-3 and V is TRBV28; D not resolved. Germline V gene data show CDR1 as MDHEN and CDR2 as SYDVKM. The V end lost 7 bases, the J end lost 2 bases, and 9 bases lay between the germline ends. The CDR3 has 13 residues. CDR3 in amino acids: CASTSETGNTIYF. In DNA form, the CDR3 reads TGTGCCAGCACTTCGGAGACTGGAAACACCATATATTTT.

The rearrangement joins TRBV7-2 to TRBJ2-2, with TRBD2 matching 8 bases. Germline V gives CDR1 SGHTA, CDR2 FQGNSA. V shed 6 bases and J 5 bases; nucleotides not matched to a gene: 14. The CDR3 has 17 amino acids. The CDR3: CASRPSLAGSYTGELFF. The CDR3 region has the DNA TGTGCCAGCAGACCATCCCTAGCGGGTAGTTATACCGGGGAGCTGTTTTTT.

This chain uses TRBV4-2 with TRBJ1-4; 8 positions agree with TRBD1. CDR1 LGHNA and CDR2 YNFKEQ come from the germline V gene. V lost 3 bases, J lost 8 bases, and 11 bases stayed unmatched. The CDR3 has 16 residues. The DNA for the CDR3 is TGTGCCAGCAGCCAGGGGGACAGGCTGAGGAAAGAAAAACTGTTTTTT. It codes for CASSQGDRLRKEKLFF.

The chain links TRBV6-4 to TRBJ1-6; D is perhaps TRBD1 (6 bases). Trimming took off 0 bases at V and 7 bases at J, with 16 bases between the two ends. The germline V gene encodes CDR1 MRHNA and CDR2 SNTAGT. The CDR3 is made up of 17 amino acids. The CDR3 nucleotides read TGTGCCAGCAGTGACTCAAAGAGGCAGGGGAAAAATTCACCCCTCCACTTT. Translated: CASSDSKRQGKNSPLHF.

This chain joins TRBV5-1 and TRBJ2-1; 7 bases line up with TRBD2. V trimming: 3 bases; J trimming: 0 bases; junction bases outside the gene matches: 3. Per the germline V gene, CDR1 is SGHRS and CDR2 is YFSETQ. This CDR3 has 15 residues. The chain's CDR3 is CASSSGGSSYNEQFF. The CDR3 coding sequence is TGCGCCAGCAGCTCGGGGGGAAGCTCCTACAATGAGCAGTTCTTC.

This chain uses TRBV5-6 with TRBJ2-2; 8 bases match TRBD1. This CDR3 contains 16 residues. V dropped 2 bases and J dropped 6; count of bases not matched to a gene: 9. Per the germline V gene, CDR1 is SGHDT and CDR2 is YYEEEE. CDR3 amino acids: CASSFLRTGMPGELFF. DNA for the CDR3: TGTGCCAGCAGCTTCTTGAGGACAGGGATGCCCGGGGAGCTGTTTTTT.

The chain joins TRBV5-4 to TRBJ2-7, with 9 bases aligning to TRBD1. The CDR3 is made up of 14 amino acids. V lost 0 bases and J lost 4; bases outside the gene matches: 2. From germline, CDR1 is SGHNT and CDR2 YYREEE (reference sequence). The CDR3 sequence is CASSLGQGEYEQYF. The CDR3 DNA is TGTGCCAGCAGCTTGGGACAGGGGGAATACGAGCAGTACTTC.

The chain carries TRBV2 and TRBJ1-1; weak D call: TRBD1 (5 bases). CDR3 length equals 17 residues. Trimming stripped 3 bases from V and 3 bases from J, with 20 bases between. Germline CDR1 is SNHLY and CDR2 is FYNNEI. The CDR3 sequence is CASSDDGAAGGDTEAFF. CDR3 sequence (DNA): TGTGCCAGCAGTGACGACGGGGCGGCCGGGGGGGACACTGAAGCTTTCTTT.

This clone was recorded once. This chain links TRBV4-1 with TRBJ2-7; the match to TRBD2 covers 8 bases. The junction had 9 bases not matched to a gene; V was cut back by 3 bases and J by 2 bases. The CDR3 consists of 16 residues. Germline CDR1 and CDR2: MGHRA and YSYEKL. CDR3 protein: CASSHFGGELPYEQYF. The CDR3 DNA reads as TGCGCCAGCAGCCATTTCGGGGGGGAACTACCCTACGAGCAGTACTTC.

The gene calls are TRBV29-1 and TRBJ2-1; the match to TRBD2 covers 7 bases. CDR1 and CDR2 (germline): SQVTM, ANQGSEA. The CDR3 is 16 amino acids. The V gene end was trimmed by 2 bases and the J gene end by 0 bases; junction bases not matched to a gene: 7. CDR3 DNA: TGCAGCGTTGAACAGCGGGGCGGGTTCTCCTACAATGAGCAGTTCTTC. Protein product: CSVEQRGGFSYNEQFF.

Only a few counts were recorded for this clone. The chain uses TRBV5-1 and TRBJ1-4; D is unclear. V shed 4 bases and J shed 7 bases, with 11 bases lying between them. Germline CDR1 is SGHRS and CDR2 is YFSETQ. CDR3 length: 13 residues. The CDR3 is CASSTRPSEKLFF. CDR3 nucleotides: TGCGCCAGCAGCACTAGACCCAGTGAAAAACTGTTTTTT. Combining the CDR3 with reference TRBV5-1 and TRBJ1-4 gives the whole variable domain KAGVTQTPRYLIKTRGQQVTLSCSPISGHRSVSWYQQTPGQGLQFLFEYFSETQRNKGNFPGRFSGRQFSNSRSEMNVSTLELGDSALYLCASSTRPSEKLFFGSGTQLSVL.

The gene calls are TRBV5-4 and TRBJ1-1; the D is unclear. CDR1 SGHNT and CDR2 YYREEE come from the germline V gene (reference sequence). The length of the CDR3 is 15 residues. V dropped 5 bases and J dropped 0 bases, with 14 bases sitting between them. The CDR3 bases are TGTGCCAGCAGGGCTGATATAATTTTGAACACTGAAGCTTTCTTT. Translation: CASRADIILNTEAFF.

This rearrangement joins TRBV6-5 to TRBJ2-5; D is perhaps TRBD2 (6 bases). The J call is uncertain, as TRBJ2-7 better fits the DNA end. Germline lookup yields CDR1 MNHEY and CDR2 SVGAGI. The CDR3 runs 15 residues. The CDR3 nucleotides are TGTGCCAGCACCGGGTCCGGGACTGAAGCCTACGAGCAGTACTTC. This sequence encodes CASTGSGTEAYEQYF.

This sequence joins TRBV10-1 and TRBJ2-1; D call uncertain. Germline loops: CDR1 WNHNN, CDR2 SYGVQD (reference sequence). This CDR3 is built from 16 residues. Trimming shortened V by 6 bases and J by 0 bases, and 15 bases separated the two germline ends. The CDR3 loop reads CASSPHSPSSYNEQFF. For the CDR3, the DNA is TGCGCCAGCAGCCCCCACAGCCCGAGCTCCTACAATGAGCAGTTCTTC.

The rearrangement links TRBV6-6 to TRBJ2-3; D is uncertain. Trimming took 3 bases from V and 4 from J, leaving 8 bases between them. CDR3 size: 13 residues. The germline V gene encodes CDR1 MNHNY and CDR2 SVGAGI (reference sequence). CDR3 nucleotide sequence: TGTGCCAGCAGTTATTCCGGGTCAGATACGCAGTATTTT. This translates into CASSYSGSDTQYF.

A note on this clone: A read error may produce the germline difference seen at one junction end. The chain joins TRBV7-7 to TRBJ2-1; perhaps TRBD2 as D (6 bases). Germline CDR1 reads SSHAT; CDR2 reads FNYEAQ (reference sequence). The length of the CDR3 is 18 residues. CDR3 residues: CASSLHPIGTSFYNEQFF. As DNA, the CDR3 is TGTGCTAGCAGCTTACACCCAATAGGGACTTCATTTTACAATGAGCAGTTCTTC.

The chain employs TRBV5-1 and TRBJ2-2; 8 positions match TRBD1. The V gene end was trimmed by 5 bases and the J gene end by 1 base; junction bases not matched to a gene: 7. Germline loops: CDR1 SGHRS, CDR2 YFSETQ. CDR3 length: 16 amino acids. CDR3 bases: TGCGCCAGCAGTCGCTCCGGGACAGGGAACACCGGGGAGCTGTTTTTT. This translates into CASSRSGTGNTGELFF.

The chain uses TRBV7-2 and TRBJ1-2, with 11 bases aligning to TRBD1. The length of the CDR3 is 15 residues. V was pared by 0 bases and J by 8 bases, with 5 bases of the junction left unmatched. Germline V CDR1 and CDR2: SGHTA, FQGNSA. CDR3 sequence: CASSLASGTGGGYTF. Written as DNA, the CDR3 is TGTGCCAGCAGCTTAGCGTCCGGGACAGGGGGAGGCTACACCTTC.

V and J are TRBV10-3 and TRBJ1-1; no clear D gene. The ends were cut back, 2 bases at V and 0 bases at J, with 10 bases in the middle. The CDR3 covers 15 residues. CDR1 is ENHRY and CDR2 is SYGVKD in the germline V gene. This CDR3 reads CAISEDTPMNTEAFF. The CDR3 region has the DNA TGTGCCATCAGTGAGGACACCCCGATGAACACTGAAGCTTTCTTT.

The chain carries TRBV30 and TRBJ1-1; D unresolved. V was trimmed by 4 bases and J by 2 bases, leaving 14 bases between them. Germline V gives CDR1 GTSNPN, CDR2 SVGIG (reference sequence). The CDR3 is made up of 14 amino acids. In DNA, the CDR3 is TGTGCCTGGACCCCACCGCGGGGTAACACTGAAGCTTTCTTT. Protein sequence: CAWTPPRGNTEAFF.

This chain uses TRBV19 with TRBJ2-5; TRBD1 is a possible D gene (5 bases). Deletions cut 5 bases from V and 1 base from J, with 17 bases between. Germline V CDR1 and CDR2: LNHDA, SQIVND (reference sequence). The CDR3 is made up of 16 amino acids. The CDR3 loop is CASSPLGQGPQETQYF. The CDR3 DNA is TGTGCCAGTAGTCCTCTAGGGCAGGGCCCCCAAGAGACCCAGTACTTC. The complete variable domain, with remaining parts taken from reference TRBV19 and TRBJ2-5, reads DGGITQSPKYLFRKEGQNVTLSCEQNLNHDAMYWYRQDPGQGLRLIYYSQIVNDFQKGDIAEGYSVSREKKESFPLTVTSAQKNPTAFYLCASSPLGQGPQETQYFGPGTRLLVL.

The chain is built from TRBV9 and TRBJ2-3; 11 positions match TRBD2. The CDR3 length is 15 residues. Germline V CDR1 and CDR2: SGDLS, YYNGEE. V shed 2 bases and J 3 bases; nucleotides not matched to a gene: 2. Here the CDR3 reads CASSVSGRATDTQYF. Written as DNA, the CDR3 is TGTGCCAGCAGCGTTAGCGGGAGGGCGACAGATACGCAGTATTTT.

On this clone itself: At one end, the junction sequence differs from germline, possibly due to a read error. The V call is TRBV7-9, the J call TRBJ2-6; 9 bases line up with TRBD1. The CDR3 consists of 18 residues. CDR1 SEHNR and CDR2 FQNEAQ come from the germline V gene (reference sequence). DNA for the CDR3: TGTTCCAGCAGCTTAGGGACAGGGTATAACAGGAGGGCCAACGTCCTGACTTTC. Translation: CSSSLGTGYNRRANVLTF.